What follows are 30 T cell receptor beta chains derived from one specimen sequenced in a study of patients and donors after allogeneic stem cell transplantation. From the RT-PCR reads, TCRdb called clonotypes with MiXCR, one entry per CDR3 protein. The sample contains over 350,000 distinct CDR3 sequences, approximately 16% of which appear only once. The sample was blood, either unsorted or a sorted T cell fraction (not recorded which). The receptors originated from a human donor who was either an allogeneic HSCT recipient or a stem cell or donor lymphocyte infusion donor (not recorded which). It is not recorded whose cells these are; they may come from a transplant donor.

The sample holds a few counts of this clonotype. V and J are TRBV3-1 and TRBJ1-3; D possibly corresponds to TRBD1 (5 bases). Trimming pared 6 bases from V and 0 bases from J, leaving 24 bases between. The CDR3 loop spans 19 amino acids. Germline CDR1 is LGHDT and CDR2 is YNNKEL (reference sequence). CDR3 sequence reads: CASSRKGMQTRHSGNTIYF. The CDR3 nucleotides read TGTGCCAGCAGTCGCAAGGGGATGCAGACCCGACACTCTGGAAACACCATATATTTT. Supplemented by reference TRBV3-1 and TRBJ1-3, the full variable domain reads DTAVSQTPKYLVTQMGNDKSIKCEQNLGHDTMYWYKQDSKKFLKIMFSYNNKELIINETVPNRFSPKSPDKAHLNLHINSLELGDSAVYFCASSRKGMQTRHSGNTIYFGEGSWLTVV.

V and J are TRBV12-3 or TRBV12-4 and TRBJ1-4, with TRBD1 matching over 7 bases. J was trimmed by 2 bases and V by 3 bases; bases with no gene match: 3. The CDR3 is 15 residues long. CDR3 residues: CASSLAGGTNEKLFF. The CDR3 nucleotides read TGTGCCAGCAGTTTGGCAGGGGGGACTAATGAAAAACTGTTTTTT.

This clonotype was detected a few times. This chain uses TRBV12-3 or TRBV12-4 with TRBJ1-1; TRBD1 is a possible D gene (5 bases). Trimming stripped 0 bases from V and 10 bases from J, with 12 bases between. This CDR3 spans 13 amino acids. Written as DNA, the CDR3 is TGTGCCAGCAGTTTAGCGTTCAGGGAACGAGCTTTCTTT. This encodes CASSLAFRERAFF.

The V and J genes are TRBV7-9 and TRBJ1-2, with no clear D. Germline V lookup: CDR1 SEHNR, CDR2 FQNEAQ (reference sequence). The CDR3 totals 12 residues. Trimming removed 4 bases at V and 6 bases at J, with 9 bases between. CDR3 DNA: TGTGCCAGCAGCTCCAGGCGCGATGGCTACACCTTC. Translating gives CASSSRRDGYTF.

The chain joins TRBV18 to TRBJ2-7; D gene uncertain. V was pared by 3 bases and J by 1 base, with 10 bases between. The germline gives CDR1 KGHSH, CDR2 LQKENI. CDR3 length equals 14 residues. The CDR3 reads CASSPGLESYEQYF. The CDR3, as DNA: TGTGCCAGCTCACCTGGCCTAGAGTCCTACGAGCAGTACTTC. The complete variable domain, with remaining parts taken from reference TRBV18 and TRBJ2-7, reads NAGVMQNPRHLVRRRGQEARLRCSPMKGHSHVYWYRQLPEEGLKFMVYLQKENIIDESGMPKERFSAEFPKEGPSILRIQQVVRGDSAAYFCASSPGLESYEQYFGPGTRLTVT.

The table lists this clonotype with a few counts. The chain joins TRBV5-6 to TRBJ2-4, with 8 bases matching TRBD1. The V segment lost 3 bases and the J segment 6 bases; nucleotides outside the gene matches: 2. The CDR3 is made up of 13 amino acids. Germline assignment: CDR1 SGHDT and CDR2 YYEEEE. Here the CDR3 DNA reads TGTGCCAGCAGCTCGGACAGGGTAAACATTCAGTACTTC. Its protein product is CASSSDRVNIQYF.

The sample holds many counts of this clonotype. V is TRBV10-3 and J is TRBJ1-5, with D perhaps matching TRBD1 (5 bases). CDR3 size: 15 residues. Deletions cut 1 base from V and 11 bases from J, with 18 bases between. Germline V gene lookup returns CDR1 ENHRY and CDR2 SYGVKD. The CDR3 here is CAISELNRHLSAQHF. As DNA, the CDR3 is TGTGCCATCAGTGAGTTGAACAGGCACCTATCAGCCCAGCATTTT.

This clonotype was observed a few times. This chain links TRBV7-2 with TRBJ1-3, with D possibly being TRBD1 (5 bases). CDR1 is SGHTA and CDR2 is FQGNSA in the germline V gene. There are 15 residues in the CDR3. The germline V and J ends were trimmed by 4 bases and 1 base, with 11 bases remaining between them. The CDR3: CASSSQGYSGNTIYF. Written as DNA, the CDR3 is TGTGCCAGCAGCTCCCAGGGATATTCTGGAAACACCATATATTTT.

The sample holds a few counts of this clonotype. The J gene is TRBJ2-2, the V gene TRBV3-1, with 12 nucleotides matching TRBD2. The CDR3 contains 17 residues. The J segment lost 9 bases and the V segment lost 1 base, leaving 9 bases of the junction unmatched. Germline loops: CDR1 LGHDT, CDR2 YNNKEL (reference sequence). CDR3 in amino acids: CASSQVGELAGGWELFF. CDR3 coding DNA: TGTGCCAGCAGCCAAGTCGGCGAACTAGCGGGAGGTTGGGAGCTGTTTTTT.

V usage is TRBV7-3 and J usage is TRBJ1-1; TRBD1 aligns across 9 bases. The germline CDR1 and CDR2 sequences are SGHTA and FQGTGA. The CDR3 consists of 13 residues. V was clipped by 6 bases and J by 6 bases; unmatched bases: 5. The CDR3 sequence is CASRKQGAAEAFF. The DNA of the CDR3 is TGTGCCAGCAGAAAACAGGGGGCCGCTGAAGCTTTCTTT.

Only a few counts were recorded for this clonotype. This sequence joins TRBV5-5 and TRBJ1-3, with 9 bases identical to TRBD1. The ends lost 4 bases at V and 7 bases at J; junction bases unmatched: 9. The CDR3 has 15 amino acids. Looked up from germline, CDR1 is SGHKS and CDR2 is YYEKEE (reference sequence). The chain's CDR3 is CASSRDRVWTNTIYF. The CDR3 nucleotides are TGTGCCAGCAGCCGGGACAGGGTGTGGACTAACACCATATATTTT.

The chain carries TRBV7-9 and TRBJ2-7; no clear D gene. Per the germline V gene, CDR1 is SEHNR and CDR2 is FQNEAQ (reference sequence). The V gene lost 5 bases and the J gene lost 4 bases, with 15 bases spanning the gap. The CDR3 length is 14 residues. The CDR3 loop reads CASSHEEAYYEQYF. The DNA for the CDR3 is TGTGCCAGCAGCCACGAAGAGGCTTATTACGAGCAGTACTTC.

This clonotype appeared many times. The chain employs TRBV18 and TRBJ1-2; TRBD1 is a possible D gene (6 bases). Germline values: CDR1 KGHSH, CDR2 LQKENI. This CDR3 is built from 12 residues. The V end was cut by 2 bases, the J end by 8 bases, with 9 bases between. The CDR3 DNA follows: TGTGCCAGCTCACCAACAGGGAACGGCTACACCTTC. This codes for CASSPTGNGYTF.

There are a few counts of this clonotype. The chain has TRBV6-1 and TRBJ2-7; D is uncertain. The CDR3 covers 13 residues. Germline V gives CDR1 MNHNS, CDR2 SASEGT. V gave up 1 base and J gave up 7 bases, with 11 bases separating them. CDR3: CASSEGANGEQYF. CDR3 DNA: TGTGCCAGCAGTGAAGGGGCTAATGGTGAGCAGTACTTC.

The chain is built from TRBV7-9 and TRBJ1-4, with 7 bases that match TRBD1. The CDR3 spans 14 residues. The V gene end was trimmed by 6 bases and the J gene end by 5 bases; junction bases not matched to a gene: 6. CDR1 is SEHNR and CDR2 is FQNEAQ in the germline V gene (reference sequence). The CDR3 region has the DNA TGTGCCAGCAGAGGCCAGGGGGGCAATGAAAAACTGTTTTTT. Encoded protein: CASRGQGGNEKLFF.

CDR3 region: CSGYGYTF. The CDR3 coding sequence is TGTTCCGGCTATGGCTACACCTTC. The V call is TRBV19, the J call TRBJ1-2, with unresolved D. From germline, CDR1 is LNHDA and CDR2 SQIVND (reference sequence). This CDR3 region has 8 residues. Complete variable domain (other parts from reference TRBV19 and TRBJ1-2): DGGITQSPKYLFRKEGQNVTLSCEQNLNHDAMYWYRQDPGQGLRLIYYSQIVNDFQKGDIAEGYSVSREKKESFPLTVTSAQKNPTAFYLCSGYGYTFGSGTRLTVV.

In this sample, this clonotype turned up a few times. DNA of the CDR3: TGTGCCACCAGTGATTCGAATTCCTACGAGCAGTACTTC. Its translation: CATSDSNSYEQYF. The V gene is TRBV24-1, the J gene TRBJ2-7, with D hard to call. The V end lost 2 bases, the J end lost 1 base, and 5 bases lay between the germline ends. Germline V lookup: CDR1 KGHDR, CDR2 SFDVKD. The CDR3 is 13 residues long.

The sample holds a few counts of this clonotype. V usage is TRBV5-1 and J usage is TRBJ2-2; the D gene is possibly TRBD1 (6 bases). The CDR3 consists of 16 residues. V was cut by 4 bases and J by 2 bases, with 15 bases left in between. CDR1 SGHRS and CDR2 YFSETQ come from the germline V gene. In DNA form, the CDR3 reads TGCGCCAGCAGCCTGTATTGGACAGTTAACACCGGGGAGCTGTTTTTT. It encodes CASSLYWTVNTGELFF.

This clonotype was observed a few times. The gene calls are TRBV29-1 and TRBJ2-1; maybe TRBD1 (6 bases). This CDR3 has 14 amino acids. V was cut by 6 bases and J by 1 base, with 13 bases left in between. Germline CDR1 SQVTM, CDR2 ANQGSEA. As DNA, the CDR3 is TGCAGCGTGAGCAGGGACACATCCTACAATGAGCAGTTCTTC. Its protein product is CSVSRDTSYNEQFF.

CDR3 nucleotide sequence: TGTGCCAGCAGCTTAGGTGGTAGCGTCGCAGATACGCAGTATTTT. Translated: CASSLGGSVADTQYF. The gene calls are TRBV11-3 and TRBJ2-3; a possible D gene is TRBD2 (5 bases). The V end lost 1 base, the J end lost 4 bases, and 12 bases lay between the germline ends. This CDR3 spans 15 amino acids. CDR1 is SGHNT and CDR2 is YENEEA in the germline V gene. Drawing the rest from reference TRBV11-3 and TRBJ2-3, the complete variable domain is EAGVVQSPRYKIIEKKQPVAFWCNPISGHNTLYWYLQNLGQGPELLIRYENEEAVDDSQLPKDRFSAERLKGVDSTLKIQPAELGDSAVYLCASSLGGSVADTQYFGPGTRLTVL.

The rearrangement joins TRBV29-1 to TRBJ1-1, with unresolved D. The CDR3 loop spans 12 amino acids. V was trimmed by 7 bases and J by 1 base, leaving 10 bases between them. From germline, CDR1 is SQVTM and CDR2 ANQGSEA. The CDR3 DNA reads as TGCAGCGCCATGGTCCGGAACACTGAAGCTTTCTTT. Its translation is CSAMVRNTEAFF.

This clonotype was seen a few times. The genes are TRBV21-1 and TRBJ2-1; the table's D call of TRBD2 was not tested on the DNA. TRBV21-1 is a known pseudogene. This CDR3 region has 20 residues. The CDR3 is CASSKVPSGRGVDQRNEQFF. The CDR3 DNA reads TGTGCCAGCAGCAAAGTTCCCAGCGGGAGGGGGGTCGATCAGCGGAATGAGCAGTTCTTC.

The CDR3 nucleotides read TGTGCCAGCAGTGATAGGGGGAAGGGGACCCAGTACTTC. Its protein is CASSDRGKGTQYF. V and J are TRBV2 and TRBJ2-5; D perhaps matches TRBD1 (6 bases). The V gene's germline CDR1 is SNHLY and CDR2 FYNNEI. Trimming took 3 bases from V and 7 from J, leaving 12 bases between them. CDR3 size: 13 residues.

The table lists this clonotype with a few counts. V is TRBV30 and J is TRBJ2-3; no clear D. The V gene's germline CDR1 is GTSNPN and CDR2 SVGIG (reference sequence). There are 13 residues in the CDR3. The germline V and J ends were trimmed by 0 bases and 0 bases, with 4 bases remaining between them. CDR3 sequence reads: CAWSVGSTDTQYF. DNA of the CDR3: TGTGCCTGGAGTGTAGGGAGCACAGATACGCAGTATTTT. The complete variable domain, with remaining parts taken from reference TRBV30 and TRBJ2-3, reads SQTIHQWPATLVQPVGSPLSLECTVEGTSNPNLYWYRQAAGRGLQLLFYSVGIGQISSEVPQNLSASRPQDRQFILSSKKLLLSDSGFYLCAWSVGSTDTQYFGPGTRLTVL.

This chain links TRBV19 with TRBJ1-5; D not resolved. Trimming removed 6 bases at V and 5 bases at J, with 17 bases between. The germline V gene has CDR1 LNHDA and CDR2 SQIVND (reference sequence). The CDR3 consists of 15 residues. CDR3 loop: CASRAAPNLYQPQHF. CDR3 bases: TGTGCCAGTAGAGCGGCGCCCAACCTGTATCAGCCCCAGCATTTT.

This clonotype was counted a few times. The rearrangement uses TRBV20-1 and TRBJ2-7, with 8 bases matching TRBD1. Germline assignment: CDR1 DFQATT and CDR2 SNEGSKA (reference sequence). This CDR3 is built from 14 residues. V was pared by 6 bases and J by 2 bases, with 9 bases of the junction left unmatched. The CDR3 DNA reads TGCAGTGCCGCAGATCTGACAGGGGCCTACGAGCAGTACTTC. It encodes CSAADLTGAYEQYF.

As to this clonotype: The conserved closing phenylalanine or tryptophan is absent in this CDR3, likely reflecting a read error. This CDR3 reads CASSPLVVAGGYNEQFL. The CDR3 bases are TGTGCCAGCAGCCCACTCGTGGTAGCGGGGGGATACAATGAGCAGTTCCTC. The chain joins TRBV7-9 to TRBJ2-1; 10 bases align to TRBD2. CDR1 and CDR2 from the germline V gene are SEHNR and FQNEAQ (reference sequence). V dropped 5 bases and J dropped 4; count of bases not matched to a gene: 11. This CDR3 is built from 17 residues.

The sample holds a few counts of this clonotype. The chain has TRBV2 and TRBJ1-2; TRBD1 agrees at 7 bases. V trimming: 2 bases; J trimming: 6 bases; junction bases outside the gene matches: 9. This CDR3 comprises 15 residues. Per the germline V gene, CDR1 is SNHLY and CDR2 is FYNNEI. Written as DNA, the CDR3 is TGTGCCAGCAGTGAAATCACGGCAACAGGGGATGGCTACACCTTC. This sequence encodes CASSEITATGDGYTF.

This clonotype occurred a few times. The chain links TRBV11-1 to TRBJ2-7; TRBD1 aligns across 9 bases. Germline lookup yields CDR1 SGHAT and CDR2 FQDESV (reference sequence). The CDR3 has 18 residues. V dropped 5 bases and J dropped 0; count of bases not matched to a gene: 14. This chain's CDR3 is CASSPSHRGRTYSYEQYF. The CDR3 DNA reads as TGTGCCAGCAGCCCCTCCCACAGGGGGCGAACGTACTCCTACGAGCAGTACTTC. The full variable domain, with the rest looked up from reference TRBV11-1 and TRBJ2-7, is EAEVAQSPRYKITEKSQAVAFWCDPISGHATLYWYRQILGQGPELLVQFQDESVVDDSQLPKDRFSAERLKGVDSTLKIQPAELGDSAMYLCASSPSHRGRTYSYEQYFGPGTRLTVT.

The table lists this clonotype with many counts. The chain carries TRBV12-3 or TRBV12-4 and TRBJ2-3; possibly TRBD1 or TRBD2 for D (6 bases each). V lost 4 bases and J lost 7, with 9 bases in between. The CDR3 covers 12 residues. The CDR3 sequence: CASSSGGNTQYF. As DNA, the CDR3 is TGTGCCAGCAGTTCCGGGGGCAATACGCAGTATTTT.